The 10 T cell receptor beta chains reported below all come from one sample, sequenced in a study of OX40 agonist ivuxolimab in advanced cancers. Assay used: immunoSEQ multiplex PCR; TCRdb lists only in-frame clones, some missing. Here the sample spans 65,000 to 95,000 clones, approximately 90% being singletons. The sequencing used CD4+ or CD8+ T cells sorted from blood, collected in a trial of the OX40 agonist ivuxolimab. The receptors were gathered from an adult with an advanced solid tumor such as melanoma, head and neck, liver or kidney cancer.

DNA for the CDR3: TGCAGCGTTGGTTGGTTGGCGGCAGATACGCAGTATTTT. The encoded protein is CSVGWLAADTQYF. This chain connects TRBV29-1 to TRBJ2-3; D not resolved. The CDR3 length is 13 residues. Germline V gene sequence: CDR1 SQVTM, CDR2 ANQGSEA. The V gene lost 4 bases and the J gene lost 4 bases, with 12 bases spanning the gap.

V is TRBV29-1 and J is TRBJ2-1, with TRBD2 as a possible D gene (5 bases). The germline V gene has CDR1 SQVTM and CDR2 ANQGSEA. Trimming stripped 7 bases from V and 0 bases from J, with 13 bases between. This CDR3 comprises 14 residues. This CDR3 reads CSGLLGGSYNEQFF. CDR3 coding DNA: TGCAGCGGCCTTCTAGGAGGCTCCTACAATGAGCAGTTCTTC.

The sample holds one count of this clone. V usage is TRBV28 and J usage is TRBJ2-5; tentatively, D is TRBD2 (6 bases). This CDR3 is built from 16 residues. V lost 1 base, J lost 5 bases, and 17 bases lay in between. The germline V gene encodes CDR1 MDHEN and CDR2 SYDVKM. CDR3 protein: CASSLSSGAGQETQYF. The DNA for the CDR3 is TGTGCCAGCAGTTTATCCTCCGGGGCGGGGCAGGAGACCCAGTACTTC. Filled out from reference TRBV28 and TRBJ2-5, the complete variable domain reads DVKVTQSSRYLVKRTGEKVFLECVQDMDHENMFWYRQDPGLGLRLIYFSYDVKMKEKGDIPEGYSVSREKKERFSLILESASTNQTSMYLCASSLSSGAGQETQYFGPGTRLLVL.

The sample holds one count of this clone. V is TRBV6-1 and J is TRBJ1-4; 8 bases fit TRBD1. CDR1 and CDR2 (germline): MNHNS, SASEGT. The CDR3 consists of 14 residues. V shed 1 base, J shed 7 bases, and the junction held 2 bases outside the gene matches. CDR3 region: CASSEGTGLEKLFF. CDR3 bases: TGTGCCAGCAGTGAAGGGACAGGGCTTGAAAAACTGTTTTTT.

CDR3 nucleotide sequence: TGTGCCAGCAGCACCGGGAGTTGGACAGATACGCAGTATTTT. Translation gives CASSTGSWTDTQYF. The chain couples TRBV7-3 to TRBJ2-3; D is possibly TRBD2 (6 bases). V lost 5 bases and J 3 bases, leaving 12 bases between the germline ends. The germline V gene encodes CDR1 SGHTA and CDR2 FQGTGA. CDR3 length equals 14 residues.

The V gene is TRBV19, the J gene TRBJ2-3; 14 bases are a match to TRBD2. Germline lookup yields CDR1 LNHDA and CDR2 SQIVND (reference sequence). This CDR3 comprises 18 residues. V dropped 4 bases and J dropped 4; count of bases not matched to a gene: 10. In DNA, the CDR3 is TGTGCCAGTAGTAAACCCCCGGGACTAGCGGGAGCGGCAGATACGCAGTATTTT. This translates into CASSKPPGLAGAADTQYF.

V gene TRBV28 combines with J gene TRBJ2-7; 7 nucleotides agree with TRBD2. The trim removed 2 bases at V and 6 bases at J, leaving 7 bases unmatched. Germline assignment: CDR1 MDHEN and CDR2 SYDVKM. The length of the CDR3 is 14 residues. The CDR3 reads CASSLRALAGEQYF. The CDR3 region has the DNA TGTGCCAGCAGTTTACGCGCGTTAGCGGGCGAGCAGTACTTC.

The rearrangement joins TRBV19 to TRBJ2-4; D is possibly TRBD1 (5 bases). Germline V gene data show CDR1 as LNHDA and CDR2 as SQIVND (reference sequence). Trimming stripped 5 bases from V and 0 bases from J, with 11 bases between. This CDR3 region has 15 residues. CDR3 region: CASSQQVGAKNIQYF. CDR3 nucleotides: TGTGCCAGTAGTCAACAGGTCGGAGCCAAAAACATTCAGTACTTC.

CDR3 protein: CASSPMGGIFGYTF. The DNA for the CDR3 is TGTGCCAGCAGCCCGATGGGGGGAATATTTGGCTACACCTTC. This chain links TRBV6-1 with TRBJ1-2; a weak D match, TRBD1 (5 bases). Germline-derived CDR1 and CDR2 are MNHNS and SASEGT. Between the trimmed V and J ends, which lost 6 bases and 7 bases, there was a span of 18 bases. This CDR3 has 14 amino acids.

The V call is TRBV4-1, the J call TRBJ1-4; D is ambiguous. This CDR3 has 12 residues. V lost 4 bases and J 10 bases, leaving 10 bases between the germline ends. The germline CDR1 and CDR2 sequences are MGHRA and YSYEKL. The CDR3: CASSLPRGKLFF. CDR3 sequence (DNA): TGCGCCAGCAGCCTCCCGAGAGGAAAACTGTTTTTT.